These 23 T cell receptor beta chains were all obtained from the same sample, sequenced in a study of beta chain features in type 1 diabetes. The entirety of the isolated RNA underwent reverse transcription, so expressed TCRB transcripts were sequenced. Repertoires were generated with immunoSEQ multiplex PCR, while TCRdb's copy carries only in-frame clones and drops some. The sample has under 450,000 clones; around 14% are singletons. The specimen sequenced was naive CD4+ T cells from blood. Receptor source: a young man in good health.

The V and J genes are TRBV9 and TRBJ2-6, with 7 bases that match TRBD1. CDR3 size: 18 residues. The germline V gene encodes CDR1 SGDLS and CDR2 YYNGEE. J lost 0 bases, V lost 4 bases, and 10 bases had no gene match. The CDR3 loop is CASSLRQGFSSGANVLTF. CDR3 in DNA: TGTGCCAGCAGCTTGAGACAGGGATTTAGCTCTGGGGCCAACGTCCTGACTTTC.

This clone was recorded a few times. This CDR3 is also generated by other DNA sequences in the sample. CDR3 bases: TGTGCCAGCAGCTTACAGGGTAACTATGGCTACACCTTC. Amino acids: CASSLQGNYGYTF. The chain has TRBV5-4 and TRBJ1-2; a possible D gene is TRBD1 (6 bases). Germline CDR1 and CDR2: SGHNT and YYREEE (reference sequence). The V end lost 2 bases, the J end lost 1 base, and 6 bases lay between the germline ends. CDR3 length: 13 amino acids.

This clone was detected a few times. This sequence joins TRBV7-2 and TRBJ2-1, with D uncertain. Trimming removed 5 bases at V and 3 bases at J, with 5 bases between. The CDR3 spans 12 residues. Germline values: CDR1 SGHTA, CDR2 FQGNSA. Here the CDR3 DNA reads TGTGCCAGCAGCCAACTCTACAATGAGCAGTTCTTC. Amino acid sequence: CASSQLYNEQFF.

This chain connects TRBV25-1 to TRBJ2-1; TRBD2 might be the D (5 bases). This CDR3 is built from 15 residues. The V end was cut by 1 base, the J end by 0 bases, with 7 bases between. Germline V gives CDR1 MGHDK, CDR2 SYGVNS. CDR3 sequence reads: CASSESRGSYNEQFF. The DNA of the CDR3 is TGTGCCAGCAGTGAATCCCGGGGCTCCTACAATGAGCAGTTCTTC.

Only one count was recorded for this clone. The chain has TRBV5-6 and TRBJ2-5, with unresolved D. The CDR3 spans 11 residues. V lost 2 bases and J lost 5, with 4 bases in between. Germline loops: CDR1 SGHDT, CDR2 YYEEEE. Here the CDR3 reads CASSFFETQYF. The CDR3 DNA reads as TGTGCCAGCAGCTTTTTCGAGACCCAGTACTTC.

In its sample, this clone was seen a few times. V is TRBV4-3 and J is TRBJ2-3; D is unclear. Looked up from germline, CDR1 is LGHNA and CDR2 is YSLEER. The CDR3 is made up of 15 amino acids. V lost 0 bases and J lost 2, with 9 bases in between. The CDR3 nucleotides read TGCGCCAGCAGCCAAGAGGGCAGCTACACAGATACGCAGTATTTT. Protein product: CASSQEGSYTDTQYF.

V and J are TRBV12-5 and TRBJ1-2; the D is unclear. Germline values: CDR1 LGHNT, CDR2 FRNRAP. The CDR3 is made up of 15 amino acids. With 1 base removed from V and 8 bases from J, the gap between germline ends came to 17 bases. This chain's CDR3 is CASGLATPRAWGYTF. CDR3 nucleotides: TGTGCTAGTGGTTTGGCCACTCCCCGTGCGTGGGGCTACACCTTC. The entire variable domain, with the rest obtained from reference TRBV12-5 and TRBJ1-2, is as follows: DARVTQTPRHKVTEMGQEVTMRCQPILGHNTVFWYRQTMMQGLELLAYFRNRAPLDDSGMPKDRFSAEMPDATLATLKIQPSEPRDSAVYFCASGLATPRAWGYTFGSGTRLTVV.

This clone was seen a few times. The gene calls are TRBV6-5 and TRBJ2-3; 9 bases are shared with TRBD2. The junction had 5 bases not matched to a gene; V was cut back by 1 base and J by 3 bases. The CDR3 runs to 16 residues. CDR1 and CDR2 (germline): MNHEY, SVGAGI. In DNA, the CDR3 is TGTGCCAGCAGTTACTTTGGCGGGAGGGGTACAGATACGCAGTATTTT. This codes for CASSYFGGRGTDTQYF.

CDR3 in amino acids: CASGLVVGTSSYEQYF. The CDR3 bases are TGTGCTAGTGGTTTGGTAGTGGGGACGAGCTCCTACGAGCAGTACTTC. The chain uses TRBV12-5 and TRBJ2-7; D could derive from TRBD1 or TRBD2 (5 bases each). CDR1 is LGHNT and CDR2 is FRNRAP in the germline V gene. The CDR3 loop spans 16 amino acids. The V gene lost 0 bases and the J gene lost 0 bases, with 12 bases spanning the gap.

This clone was counted between two and nine times. DNA of the CDR3: TGTGCCAGCTCACCAGGGACAGACGTCGGCTATGGCTACACCTTC. Translating it yields CASSPGTDVGYGYTF. This chain joins TRBV18 and TRBJ1-2; TRBD1 matches at 7 bases. The CDR3 runs 15 residues. V lost 2 bases, J lost 4 bases, and 7 bases stayed unmatched. Germline V gene lookup returns CDR1 KGHSH and CDR2 LQKENI.

This clone has a handful of counts. The gene calls are TRBV6-1 and TRBJ2-7; maybe TRBD1 (5 bases). V shed 5 bases and J shed 4 bases, with 15 bases lying between them. Germline CDR1 is MNHNS and CDR2 is SASEGT. The CDR3 runs to 14 residues. CDR3 region: CASSKGQIDYEQYV. The CDR3 bases are TGTGCCAGCAGTAAAGGACAAATAGATTACGAGCAGTACGTC.

V usage is TRBV7-2 and J usage is TRBJ2-5, with D perhaps TRBD1 (6 bases). Germline V gene data show CDR1 as SGHTA and CDR2 as FQGNSA. Trimming left V 3 bases short and J 2 bases short, with 13 bases between. The CDR3 covers 15 residues. The CDR3 DNA reads TGTGCCAGCAGCTTTTTCGGACAGCCTCAAGAGACCCAGTACTTC. Translating it yields CASSFFGQPQETQYF.

On this clone: The same CDR3 arises from other DNA sequences in this sample as well. The chain has TRBV29-1 and TRBJ1-1, with 7 bases identical to TRBD1. This CDR3 comprises 13 residues. In germline, CDR1 is SQVTM, CDR2 ANQGSEA. V shed 4 bases and J 2 bases; nucleotides not matched to a gene: 4. The CDR3 DNA follows: TGCAGCGTTGCAGGGGGGCCCAACACTGAAGCTTTCTTT. Its translation is CSVAGGPNTEAFF. Variable domain in full (rest from reference TRBV29-1 and TRBJ1-1): SAVISQKPSRDICQRGTSLTIQCQVDSQVTMMFWYRQQPGQSLTLIATANQGSEATYESGFVIDKFPISRPNLTFSTLTVSNMSPEDSSIYLCSVAGGPNTEAFFGQGTRLTVV.

V gene TRBV10-3 combines with J gene TRBJ2-7; D not certain. CDR1 is ENHRY and CDR2 is SYGVKD in the germline V gene. This CDR3 spans 13 amino acids. V shed 3 bases and J shed 3 bases, with 9 bases lying between them. CDR3 amino acids: CAISDAPYYEQYF. CDR3 sequence (DNA): TGTGCCATCAGTGATGCCCCTTACTACGAGCAGTACTTC.

V gene TRBV27 combines with J gene TRBJ2-4, with a weak D call TRBD2 (6 bases). CDR3 length equals 13 residues. V lost 4 bases to trimming and J lost 9 bases, with 13 bases between them. The germline CDR1 and CDR2 sequences are MNHEY and SMNVEV (reference sequence). The CDR3 DNA reads TGTGCCAGCAGTTCACGCGGGACTTTCATTCAGTACTTC. It encodes CASSSRGTFIQYF.

This clone was counted between two and nine times. This chain uses TRBV25-1 with TRBJ2-3; D is unresolved. Germline-derived CDR1 and CDR2 are MGHDK and SYGVNS. The length of the CDR3 is 11 residues. The V gene lost 5 bases and the J gene lost 4 bases, with 4 bases spanning the gap. This CDR3 reads CASSYSDTQYF. The CDR3 DNA reads TGTGCCAGCAGTTACTCAGATACGCAGTATTTT.

The rearrangement joins TRBV6-4 to TRBJ1-1; the D is unclear. This CDR3 region has 14 residues. The V gene lost 5 bases and the J gene lost 0 bases, with 10 bases spanning the gap. Germline CDR1 MRHNA, CDR2 SNTAGT. CDR3 in amino acids: CASSPGSMNTEAFF. CDR3 DNA: TGTGCCAGCAGTCCGGGAAGTATGAACACTGAAGCTTTCTTT.

V gene TRBV6-5 combines with J gene TRBJ2-1; D may correspond to TRBD1 or TRBD2 (5 bases each). V lost 6 bases and J 3 bases, leaving 9 bases between the germline ends. Germline-derived CDR1 and CDR2 are MNHEY and SVGAGI. This CDR3 is 13 amino acids long. The CDR3 spells CASSRDGYNEQFF. The CDR3 DNA sequence: TGTGCCAGCAGCCGGGACGGCTACAATGAGCAGTTCTTC.

As for this clone: Germline and junction disagree at one end, which may indicate a read error. The rearrangement uses TRBV6-4 and TRBJ2-1, with D perhaps TRBD1 (6 bases). The CDR3 covers 14 residues. Germline V gene lookup returns CDR1 MRHNA and CDR2 SNTAGT. The CDR3 reads CASSQDRSVRVPLF. The CDR3 DNA reads as TGTGCCAGCAGTCAGGACAGAAGCGTTCGGGTTCCGCTCTTC.

This clone was seen many times. The CDR3 reads CASSRDGAGANVLTF. CDR3 bases: TGTGCCAGCAGCCGCGACGGCGCTGGGGCCAACGTCCTGACTTTC. The J gene is TRBJ2-6, the V gene TRBV7-8, with D unresolved. The CDR3 covers 15 residues. The V end was cut by 5 bases, the J end by 2 bases, with 10 bases between. CDR1 SGHVS and CDR2 FQNEAQ come from the germline V gene.

This rearrangement joins TRBV6-5 to TRBJ1-2; tentative D call: TRBD1 (6 bases). Trimming cost V 6 bases and J 12 bases, with 23 bases left between them. The CDR3 spans 14 residues. Germline assignment: CDR1 MNHEY and CDR2 SVGAGI. The CDR3 protein is CASSRGGVESRDTF. DNA of the CDR3: TGTGCCAGCAGCCGAGGGGGGGTTGAAAGTAGAGACACCTTC.

This clone was recorded a few times. V usage is TRBV7-9 and J usage is TRBJ2-7; no clear D gene. Trimming pared 2 bases from V and 6 bases from J, leaving 8 bases between. CDR1 is SEHNR, CDR2 FQNEAQ, per germline (reference sequence). The CDR3 loop spans 12 amino acids. CDR3: CASSLTSIEQYF. In DNA, the CDR3 is TGTGCCAGCAGCTTAACGAGCATCGAGCAGTACTTC. Based on the CDR3 plus reference TRBV7-9 and TRBJ2-7, the full variable domain is DTGVSQNPRHKITKRGQNVTFRCDPISEHNRLYWYRQTLGQGPEFLTYFQNEAQLEKSRLLSDRFSAERPKGSFSTLEIQRTEQGDSAMYLCASSLTSIEQYFGPGTRLTVT.

This clone was observed a handful of times. The chain joins TRBV30 to TRBJ2-5; D is perhaps TRBD1 or TRBD2 (5 bases each). The V end lost 2 bases, the J end lost 4 bases, and 8 bases lay between the germline ends. This CDR3 comprises 12 residues. In germline, CDR1 is GTSNPN, CDR2 SVGIG (reference sequence). As DNA, the CDR3 is TGTGCCTGGAGTAGTGGGGGAGAGACCCAGTACTTC. Translation gives CAWSSGGETQYF.